Listed below are T cell receptor beta chains from one sample, sequenced in a study of shared clonotypes between healthy human individuals. The repertoire was sequenced with immunoSEQ multiplex PCR; TCRdb's copy has only in-frame clones and lacks some. Of around 620,000 clones detected, roughly 95% appear once; the ten largest clones hold 0.11%. The sample consisted of naive CD8+ T cells sorted from blood. All receptors derive from a woman aged 30 to 39 in good health. CDR3s include the opening cysteine and the closing phenylalanine or tryptophan. D genes are given only for firm matches. Rows may omit the clone size; those that give it use once, few, many or a size class.

CDR3 length: 14; D gene: TRBD1; V gene: TRBV4-1; J gene: TRBJ2-5; clone size: .; CDR3 DNA: TGCGCCAGCAGCCAAGATACAGGGGGGGAGACCCAGTACTTC; CDR3 protein: CASSQDTGGETQYF
CDR3 length: 15; D gene: TRBD1; V gene: TRBV28; J gene: TRBJ2-1; clone size: once; CDR3 DNA: TGTGCCAGCAGTTTAAGGACAGGTTTCGACAATGAGCAGTTCTTC; CDR3 protein: CASSLRTGFDNEQFF
CDR3 length: 15; D gene: TRBD2; V gene: TRBV7-9; J gene: TRBJ2-1; clone size: .; CDR3 DNA: TGTGCCAGCAGCCCGACTAGCGGGAGAGGCCATGAGCAGTTCTTC; CDR3 protein: CASSPTSGRGHEQFF
CDR3 length: 19; D gene: TRBD1; V gene: TRBV6-1; J gene: TRBJ2-4; clone size: .; CDR3 DNA: TGTGCCAGCAGTGTAATGGGACAGGGGTCGCCCCTAGCCAAAAACATTCAGTACTTC; CDR3 protein: CASSVMGQGSPLAKNIQYF
CDR3 length: 18; D gene: .; V gene: TRBV6-1; J gene: TRBJ1-4; clone size: .; CDR3 DNA: TGTGCCAGCAGTGAAGCCCCTTGGGGCAGTATCACTAATGAAAAACTGTTTTTT; CDR3 protein: CASSEAPWGSITNEKLFF
CDR3 length: 11; D gene: .; V gene: TRBV7-9; J gene: TRBJ2-7; clone size: .; CDR3 DNA: TGTGCCAGCAGTTCACACTACGAGCAGTACTTC; CDR3 protein: CASSSHYEQYF
CDR3 length: 14; D gene: .; V gene: TRBV29-1; J gene: TRBJ1-1; clone size: .; CDR3 DNA: TGCAGCGTTGAAGGATACAGGGTAATGACTGAAGCTTTCTTT; CDR3 protein: CSVEGYRVMTEAFF
CDR3 length: 12; D gene: .; V gene: TRBV2; J gene: TRBJ1-5; clone size: few; CDR3 DNA: TGTGCCAGCAGTGCACAGGTTCAGCCCCAGCATTTT; CDR3 protein: CASSAQVQPQHF
CDR3 length: 15; D gene: TRBD1; V gene: TRBV5-8; J gene: TRBJ2-1; clone size: .; CDR3 DNA: TGTGCCAGCAGCACACAGGGGGACTCCTACAATGAGCAGTTCTTC; CDR3 protein: CASSTQGDSYNEQFF
CDR3 length: 15; D gene: .; V gene: TRBV5-6; J gene: TRBJ2-7; clone size: .; CDR3 DNA: TGTGCCAGCAGCTTTTGTGCCGCTGCCATGTACGAGCAGTACTTC; CDR3 protein: CASSFCAAAMYEQYF
CDR3 length: 12; D gene: TRBD1; V gene: TRBV23-1; J gene: TRBJ2-7; clone size: .; CDR3 DNA: TGCGCCGGCCGGGACAGGGCCTACGAGCAGTACTTC; CDR3 protein: CAGRDRAYEQYF
CDR3 length: 14; D gene: .; V gene: TRBV19; J gene: TRBJ2-7; clone size: .; CDR3 DNA: TGTGCCAGTAGTCTCCCCTCCAGATCCTACGAGCAGTACTTC; CDR3 protein: CASSLPSRSYEQYF
CDR3 length: 13; D gene: .; V gene: TRBV28; J gene: TRBJ2-2; clone size: .; CDR3 DNA: TGTGCCAGCAGTTTGGCGAACACCGGGGAGCTGTTTTTT; CDR3 protein: CASSLANTGELFF
CDR3 length: 15; D gene: TRBD1; V gene: TRBV5-8; J gene: TRBJ1-4; clone size: .; CDR3 DNA: TGTGCCAGCAGCCCGCCTCATGACAGGGACGAAAAACTGTTTTTT; CDR3 protein: CASSPPHDRDEKLFF
CDR3 length: 14; D gene: TRBD1; V gene: TRBV10-1; J gene: TRBJ2-5; clone size: .; CDR3 DNA: TGCGCCAGCAGTGATGACAGGGTTTCGGAGACCCAGTACTTC; CDR3 protein: CASSDDRVSETQYF
CDR3 length: 15; D gene: .; V gene: TRBV27; J gene: TRBJ2-2; clone size: .; CDR3 DNA: TGTGCCAGCAGTTTGTGGGCGGGGAACACCGGGGAGCTGTTTTTT; CDR3 protein: CASSLWAGNTGELFF
CDR3 length: 16; D gene: .; V gene: TRBV5-6; J gene: TRBJ2-7; clone size: .; CDR3 DNA: TGTGCCAGCAGCATGCAGTTTGGAGCAAACAGCTACGAGCAGTACTTC; CDR3 protein: CASSMQFGANSYEQYF
CDR3 length: 16; D gene: TRBD2; V gene: TRBV6-4; J gene: TRBJ2-1; clone size: .; CDR3 DNA: TGTGCCAGCAGTACCGAAGGACTAGCGGATTACAATGAGCAGTTCTTC; CDR3 protein: CASSTEGLADYNEQFF
CDR3 length: 13; D gene: TRBD1; V gene: TRBV29-1; J gene: TRBJ2-1; clone size: .; CDR3 DNA: TGCAGCGTCAGGGACAGGGGAGGCAATGAGCAGTTCTTC; CDR3 protein: CSVRDRGGNEQFF
CDR3 length: 14; D gene: .; V gene: TRBV28; J gene: TRBJ1-5; clone size: .; CDR3 DNA: TGTGCCAGCAGTTTAAGGCCTTACAATCAGCCCCAGCATTTT; CDR3 protein: CASSLRPYNQPQHF
CDR3 length: 15; D gene: TRBD2; V gene: TRBV2; J gene: TRBJ2-1; clone size: once; CDR3 DNA: TGTGCCAGCAGTGACGAAGGGAGGGCCCCCAATGAGCAGTTCTTC; CDR3 protein: CASSDEGRAPNEQFF
CDR3 length: 11; D gene: .; V gene: TRBV28; J gene: TRBJ2-7; clone size: .; CDR3 DNA: TGTGCCAGCAGTCGGTCCCAGGAGCAGTACTTC; CDR3 protein: CASSRSQEQYF
CDR3 length: 14; D gene: .; V gene: TRBV27; J gene: TRBJ2-7; clone size: .; CDR3 DNA: TGTGCCAGCAGTTTGTGGCGGGGTCATTACGAGCAGTACTTC; CDR3 protein: CASSLWRGHYEQYF
CDR3 length: 16; D gene: .; V gene: TRBV28; J gene: TRBJ1-5; clone size: once; CDR3 DNA: TGTGCCAGCAGCCTAAGGTTCGGGGGTGGAAATCAGCCCCAGCATTTT; CDR3 protein: CASSLRFGGGNQPQHF
CDR3 length: 17; D gene: TRBD1; V gene: TRBV9; J gene: TRBJ1-1; clone size: .; CDR3 DNA: TGTGCCAGCAGCGTAGCTGGAGGGGGCTATATGAACACTGAAGCTTTCTTT; CDR3 protein: CASSVAGGGYMNTEAFF
CDR3 length: 14; D gene: TRBD1; V gene: TRBV7-9; J gene: TRBJ2-7; clone size: .; CDR3 DNA: TGTGCCAGCAGCTCCAGGACAGGGGGACACGAGCAGTACTTC; CDR3 protein: CASSSRTGGHEQYF
CDR3 length: 14; D gene: TRBD2; V gene: TRBV6-1; J gene: TRBJ2-7; clone size: .; CDR3 DNA: TGTGCCAGCAGTGTTGTGCGGGAGTATTACGAGCAGTACTTC; CDR3 protein: CASSVVREYYEQYF
CDR3 length: 16; D gene: .; V gene: TRBV6-5; J gene: TRBJ1-1; clone size: .; CDR3 DNA: TGTGCCAGCAGTTACTCAGCAGGAGAATTTCACACTGAAGCTTTCTTT; CDR3 protein: CASSYSAGEFHTEAFF
CDR3 length: 15; D gene: .; V gene: TRBV4-2; J gene: TRBJ1-5; clone size: .; CDR3 DNA: TGTGCCAGCAGCCACGATACAGTGTCCTATCAGCCCCAGCATTTT; CDR3 protein: CASSHDTVSYQPQHF
CDR3 length: 16; D gene: .; V gene: TRBV7-9; J gene: TRBJ1-4; clone size: .; CDR3 DNA: TGTGCCAGCAGCCAGGACTCCGTTGCAACTAATGAAAAACTGTTTTTT; CDR3 protein: CASSQDSVATNEKLFF
CDR3 length: 18; D gene: TRBD2; V gene: TRBV25-1; J gene: TRBJ2-4; clone size: .; CDR3 DNA: TGTGCCAGCACCCCCTCCCAACTAGCGGGAGGAGCCAAAAACATTCAGTACTTC; CDR3 protein: CASTPSQLAGGAKNIQYF
CDR3 length: 16; D gene: TRBD1; V gene: TRBV7-9; J gene: TRBJ2-5; clone size: .; CDR3 DNA: TGTGCCAGCAGCTACCTCCGGGACAGTGGAAGGGGGACCCAGTACTTC; CDR3 protein: CASSYLRDSGRGTQYF
CDR3 length: 17; D gene: TRBD1; V gene: TRBV16; J gene: TRBJ2-6; clone size: .; CDR3 DNA: TGTGCCAGCAGCTATACGACAGGGGCTTTTGGGGCCAACGTCCTGACTTTC; CDR3 protein: CASSYTTGAFGANVLTF
CDR3 length: 12; D gene: .; V gene: TRBV29-1; J gene: TRBJ2-7; clone size: .; CDR3 DNA: TGCAGCGCAGAGGGTAACTCCCTCGAGCAGTACTTC; CDR3 protein: CSAEGNSLEQYF
CDR3 length: 14; D gene: .; V gene: TRBV5-1; J gene: TRBJ1-1; clone size: .; CDR3 DNA: TGCGCCAGCAGCTTTTCCGGTATCGGCACTGAAGCTTTCTTT; CDR3 protein: CASSFSGIGTEAFF
CDR3 length: 14; D gene: .; V gene: TRBV5-5; J gene: TRBJ1-5; clone size: .; CDR3 DNA: TGTGCCAGCAGCCTGGACACGATCAATCAGCCCCAGCATTTT; CDR3 protein: CASSLDTINQPQHF
CDR3 length: 18; D gene: TRBD1; V gene: TRBV5-1; J gene: TRBJ2-7; clone size: .; CDR3 DNA: TGCGCCAGCAGCTTGGCCGGCTCCAGCAGGGGGCTTATATACGAGCAGTACTTC; CDR3 protein: CASSLAGSSRGLIYEQYF
CDR3 length: 15; D gene: .; V gene: TRBV7-2; J gene: TRBJ2-7; clone size: .; CDR3 DNA: TGTGCCAGCAGCTTAGCGCAGTTCGGGAGCTACGAGCAGTACTTC; CDR3 protein: CASSLAQFGSYEQYF
CDR3 length: 16; D gene: TRBD1; V gene: TRBV19; J gene: TRBJ1-5; clone size: .; CDR3 DNA: TGTGCCAGTAGTACCGACAGGGACGTTGGCAATCAGCCCCAGCATTTT; CDR3 protein: CASSTDRDVGNQPQHF
CDR3 length: 14; D gene: .; V gene: TRBV5-6; J gene: TRBJ2-7; clone size: .; CDR3 DNA: TGTGCCAGCAGCGACGGACAAAGCTCCTACGAGCAGTACTTC; CDR3 protein: CASSDGQSSYEQYF
CDR3 length: 14; D gene: .; V gene: TRBV27; J gene: TRBJ1-2; clone size: .; CDR3 DNA: TGTGCCAGCAGTTCCCCGACATCTAACTATGGCTACACCTTC; CDR3 protein: CASSSPTSNYGYTF
CDR3 length: 14; D gene: TRBD1; V gene: TRBV7-9; J gene: TRBJ1-5; clone size: .; CDR3 DNA: TGTGCCAGCAGCGTGACAGGGTCGGACCAGCCCCAGCATTTT; CDR3 protein: CASSVTGSDQPQHF
CDR3 length: 18; D gene: .; V gene: TRBV4-1; J gene: TRBJ2-1; clone size: .; CDR3 DNA: TGCGCCAGCAGCCAAGCCCCCCATGGCAGCGGACCTTACAATGAGCAGTTCTTC; CDR3 protein: CASSQAPHGSGPYNEQFF
CDR3 length: 14; D gene: .; V gene: TRBV9; J gene: TRBJ1-2; clone size: few; CDR3 DNA: TGTGCCAGCAGCCCGAACAGTGGCCACTATGGCTACACCTTC; CDR3 protein: CASSPNSGHYGYTF
CDR3 length: 13; D gene: .; V gene: TRBV4-1; J gene: TRBJ2-7; clone size: .; CDR3 DNA: TGCGCCAGCAGCCAAGGGCTAAACTACGAGCAGTACTTC; CDR3 protein: CASSQGLNYEQYF